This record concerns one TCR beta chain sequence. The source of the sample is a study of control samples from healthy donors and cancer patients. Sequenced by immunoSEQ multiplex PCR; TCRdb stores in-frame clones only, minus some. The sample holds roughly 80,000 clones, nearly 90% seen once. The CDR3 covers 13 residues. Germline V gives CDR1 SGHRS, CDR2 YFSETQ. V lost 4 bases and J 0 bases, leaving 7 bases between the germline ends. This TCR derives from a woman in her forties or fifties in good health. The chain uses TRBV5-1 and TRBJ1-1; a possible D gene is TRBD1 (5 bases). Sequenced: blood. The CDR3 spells CASSPGLNTEAFF. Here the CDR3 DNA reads TGCGCCAGCAGCCCGGGGCTGAACACTGAAGCTTTCTTT.